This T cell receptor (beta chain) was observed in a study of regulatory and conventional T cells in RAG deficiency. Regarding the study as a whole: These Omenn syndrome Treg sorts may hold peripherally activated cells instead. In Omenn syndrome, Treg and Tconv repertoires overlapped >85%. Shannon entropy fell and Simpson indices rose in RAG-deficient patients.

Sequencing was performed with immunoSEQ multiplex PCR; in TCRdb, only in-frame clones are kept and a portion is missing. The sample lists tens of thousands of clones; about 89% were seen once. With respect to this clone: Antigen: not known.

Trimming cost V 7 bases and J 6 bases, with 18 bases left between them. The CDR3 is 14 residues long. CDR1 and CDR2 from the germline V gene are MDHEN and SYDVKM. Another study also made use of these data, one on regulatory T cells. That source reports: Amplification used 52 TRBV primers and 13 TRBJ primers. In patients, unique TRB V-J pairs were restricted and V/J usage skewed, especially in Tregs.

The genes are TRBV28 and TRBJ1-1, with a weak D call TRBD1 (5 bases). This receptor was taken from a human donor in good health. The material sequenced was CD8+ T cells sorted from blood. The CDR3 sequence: CASIPRGVSPEAFF. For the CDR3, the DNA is TGTGCCAGCATCCCCCGGGGGGTTAGCCCTGAAGCTTTCTTT.